In this sample, the clone carrying this T cell receptor beta chain turned up a few times. The data were obtained in a study of OX40 agonist ivuxolimab in advanced cancers. Assay used: immunoSEQ multiplex PCR; TCRdb lists only in-frame clones, some missing. The profile covers about 45,000 clones, with about 88% appearing a single time and approximately 12% taken by the ten largest. The CDR3 length is 13 residues. V was cut by 3 bases and J by 4 bases, with 6 bases left in between. Germline CDR1 is SGHDN and CDR2 is FVKESK. The rearrangement uses TRBV14 and TRBJ2-2; D not certain. The source of this sequence is an adult with an advanced solid tumor such as melanoma, head and neck, liver or kidney cancer. Sample: CD4+ or CD8+ T cells sorted from blood, taken in a trial of the OX40 agonist ivuxolimab. The CDR3 sequence: CASSQQTTGELFF. In DNA, the CDR3 is TGTGCCAGCAGCCAGCAGACCACCGGGGAGCTGTTTTTT.